The 32 T cell receptor beta chains presented below share a single source sample, sequenced in a study of prognosis after radiotherapy for stage I lung cancer. Amplification of the TCR beta CDR3 (from genomic DNA) was done by two-round multiplex PCR. For every TRBV and TRBJ gene, a specific primer was used in first-round PCR. TCRdb re-derived calls from the multiplex PCR reads in MiXCR, one entry per CDR3 protein. The data hold under 15,000 distinct CDR3 sequences, with around half observed a single time. The material sequenced was PBMCs, taken before or after stereotactic body radiation therapy (not recorded which). The receptor source for this set is a donor at least 50 years old with non-small cell lung cancer.

This clonotype was observed at least ten times. The chain is built from TRBV18 and TRBJ2-3; 7 bases fit TRBD1. Looked up from germline, CDR1 is KGHSH and CDR2 is LQKENI. This CDR3 contains 15 residues. The V gene end was trimmed by 1 base and the J gene end by 2 bases; junction bases not matched to a gene: 3. The CDR3, as DNA: TGTGCCAGCTCACCACAGGGGGCGAACACAGATACGCAGTATTTT. Translation gives CASSPQGANTDTQYF.

V and J are TRBV6-1 and TRBJ1-2; 8 positions agree with TRBD1. This CDR3 region has 14 residues. V lost 6 bases, J lost 8 bases, and 11 bases stayed unmatched. Per the germline V gene, CDR1 is MNHNS and CDR2 is SASEGT. The CDR3 loop is CASSPRGPSGGYTF. DNA of the CDR3: TGTGCCAGCAGCCCCAGGGGGCCATCGGGGGGCTACACCTTC.

Sample share makes this clonotype medium-sized. This chain joins TRBV7-2 and TRBJ2-1; 7 bases match TRBD2. The J segment lost 4 bases and the V segment lost 5 bases, leaving 8 bases of the junction unmatched. This CDR3 is built from 15 residues. Germline V gene lookup returns CDR1 SGHTA and CDR2 FQGNSA. CDR3 sequence: CASSLMGGTYNEQFF. DNA for the CDR3: TGTGCCAGCAGCCTCATGGGAGGGACTTACAATGAGCAGTTCTTC.

DNA for the CDR3: TGTGCCAACTGCCCTCAAAGCGGAACACCCCTCCACTTT. It encodes CANCPQSGTPLHF. The chain uses TRBV19 and TRBJ1-6; D unresolved. Germline lookup yields CDR1 LNHDA and CDR2 SQIVND (reference sequence). V was pared by 10 bases and J by 11 bases, with 18 bases between. This CDR3 has 13 amino acids.

By frequency in the sample, this clonotype is medium-sized. The chain links TRBV27 to TRBJ2-3; TRBD2 matches at 8 bases. The CDR3 loop spans 15 amino acids. Germline V CDR1 and CDR2: MNHEY, SMNVEV (reference sequence). V was clipped by 1 base and J by 4 bases; unmatched bases: 4. The CDR3 protein is CASSLWAGGSDTQYF. CDR3 nucleotide sequence: TGTGCCAGCAGTTTATGGGCGGGAGGATCAGATACGCAGTATTTT.

This clonotype is medium-sized. The chain is built from TRBV6-1 and TRBJ1-5; D is unresolved. This CDR3 contains 15 residues. Looked up from germline, CDR1 is MNHNS and CDR2 is SASEGT. Trimming took 0 bases from V and 1 from J, leaving 7 bases between them. The CDR3 DNA reads as TGTGCCAGCAGTGAAGCGCTGGGGAGCAATCAGCCCCAGCATTTT. Protein: CASSEALGSNQPQHF.

This chain connects TRBV7-9 to TRBJ2-3; D perhaps matches TRBD2 (6 bases). V was pared by 4 bases and J by 3 bases, with 11 bases between. The CDR3 is 14 residues long. Germline CDR1 is SEHNR and CDR2 is FQNEAQ (reference sequence). CDR3 DNA: TGTGCCAGCAGCTATCTAGCGTTAACAGATACGCAGTATTTT. Protein product: CASSYLALTDTQYF.

By frequency in the sample, this clonotype is large. CDR3 bases: TGTGCCTGGAGCCTACAGGGGGCAGGGAATTCACCCCTCCACTTT. Its protein product is CAWSLQGAGNSPLHF. The chain has TRBV30 and TRBJ1-6, with TRBD1 matching over 9 bases. In germline, CDR1 is GTSNPN, CDR2 SVGIG (reference sequence). The V and J ends lost 3 bases and 7 bases, in that order; junction bases with no gene match: 7. The CDR3 consists of 15 residues. The full variable domain, rest sourced from reference TRBV30 and TRBJ1-6, is SQTIHQWPATLVQPVGSPLSLECTVEGTSNPNLYWYRQAAGRGLQLLFYSVGIGQISSEVPQNLSASRPQDRQFILSSKKLLLSDSGFYLCAWSLQGAGNSPLHFGNGTRLTVT.

Note on this clonotype: One base away lies a much larger clone, so this may be a sequencing read error. The chain's CDR3 is CASILAARGSNEKLFF. CDR3 sequence (DNA): TGTGCCAGCATCTTAGCGGCCCGAGGTTCTAATGAAAAACTGTTTTTT. The rearrangement links TRBV7-2 to TRBJ1-4; D is ambiguous. CDR3 size: 16 residues. Germline CDR1 reads SGHTA; CDR2 reads FQGNSA. The complete variable domain, with remaining parts taken from reference TRBV7-2 and TRBJ1-4, reads GAGVSQSPSNKVTEKGKDVELRCDPISGHTALYWYRQSLGQGLEFLIYFQGNSAPDKSGLPSDRFSAERTGGSVSTLTIQRTQQEDSAVYLCASILAARGSNEKLFFGSGTQLSVL.

This sequence joins TRBV6-2 or TRBV6-3 and TRBJ2-1; 11 nucleotides agree with TRBD2. The ends lost 5 bases at V and 13 bases at J; junction bases unmatched: 10. The CDR3 is 14 residues long. The germline V gene has CDR1 MNHEY and CDR2 SVGEGT. CDR3 in DNA: TGTGCCAGCAGTGATCCTTTTAGCGGGAGGGCCCAGTTCTTC. Translating gives CASSDPFSGRAQFF.

Many counts were recorded for this clonotype. The rearrangement uses TRBV6-1 and TRBJ2-3, with a tentative D call TRBD1 (7 bases). Germline loops: CDR1 MNHNS, CDR2 SASEGT. V dropped 5 bases and J dropped 1 base, with 13 bases sitting between them. This CDR3 contains 15 residues. The CDR3 bases are TGTGCCAGCAGTCCTGCAGGGGGGCGCACAGATACGCAGTATTTT. This sequence encodes CASSPAGGRTDTQYF.

By share of the sample, this clonotype is large. The chain has TRBV11-2 and TRBJ1-2; a possible D gene is TRBD1 (5 bases). Germline CDR1 is SGHAT and CDR2 is FQNNGV. Trimming took off 3 bases at V and 6 bases at J, with 8 bases between the two ends. This CDR3 region has 12 residues. DNA for the CDR3: TGTGCCAGCAGCTTGACAGCACATGGCTACACCTTC. Its translation: CASSLTAHGYTF.

This clonotype is labeled medium-sized (0.01 to 0.1%). The V and J genes are TRBV2 and TRBJ2-2; no firm D call. The CDR3 has 15 residues. CDR1 is SNHLY, CDR2 FYNNEI, per germline. The V and J ends lost 6 bases and 1 base respectively, with 12 bases between them. This CDR3 reads CASSGLGLNTGELFF. CDR3 DNA sequence: TGTGCCAGCAGCGGCCTGGGGTTGAACACCGGGGAGCTGTTTTTT. Drawing the rest from reference TRBV2 and TRBJ2-2, the complete variable domain is EPEVTQTPSHQVTQMGQEVILRCVPISNHLYFYWYRQILGQKVEFLVSFYNNEISEKSEIFDDQFSVERPDGSNFTLKIRSTKLEDSAMYFCASSGLGLNTGELFFGEGSRLTVL.

This chain uses TRBV7-9 with TRBJ2-3; the match to TRBD2 covers 7 bases. The CDR3 totals 15 residues. The V gene's germline CDR1 is SEHNR and CDR2 FQNEAQ (reference sequence). V lost 4 bases and J lost 2; bases outside the gene matches: 6. Written as DNA, the CDR3 is TGTGCCAGCAGCTCCCGGGAGGCCAACACAGATACGCAGTATTTT. This gives the protein CASSSREANTDTQYF.

The gene calls are TRBV3-1 and TRBJ2-1; either TRBD1 or TRBD2 may supply D (5 bases each). The CDR3 is 15 amino acids. Trimming pared 3 bases from V and 5 bases from J, leaving 14 bases between. Germline loops: CDR1 LGHDT, CDR2 YNNKEL (reference sequence). The CDR3 DNA reads as TGTGCCAGCAGCCACCACGGGGCCCGGAACAATGAGCAGTTCTTC. This codes for CASSHHGARNNEQFF.

The genes are TRBV28 and TRBJ2-7, with 14 positions matching TRBD2. Unmatched junction bases numbered 19, after V lost 7 bases and J lost 2 bases. Germline CDR1 is MDHEN and CDR2 is SYDVKM. The CDR3 length is 20 residues. CDR3 nucleotides: TGTGCCAGCAACGAACCAAGGGGAGGGACTAGCGGGAGAAGGGCCTACGAGCAGTACTTC. Residues: CASNEPRGGTSGRRAYEQYF.

Sample share makes this clonotype medium-sized. The genes are TRBV30 and TRBJ1-2; 7 bases fit TRBD1. Germline CDR1 GTSNPN, CDR2 SVGIG (reference sequence). Losses at the gene ends were 1 base for V and 0 bases for J; bases not matched to a gene: 2. The CDR3 is 14 amino acids. The CDR3 protein is CAWSGQGPNYGYTF. For the CDR3, the DNA is TGTGCCTGGAGTGGACAGGGACCTAACTATGGCTACACCTTC.

This clonotype counts as medium-sized. The chain links TRBV5-1 to TRBJ1-1, with TRBD1 as a possible D gene (6 bases). Between the trimmed V and J ends, which lost 3 bases and 1 base, there was a span of 28 bases. The CDR3 consists of 20 residues. Germline V gene sequence: CDR1 SGHRS, CDR2 YFSETQ. CDR3 in amino acids: CASSSLKGRTVLGENTEAFF. DNA of the CDR3: TGCGCCAGCAGCTCCCTTAAGGGGAGGACAGTCTTGGGTGAGAACACTGAAGCTTTCTTT.

V usage is TRBV28 and J usage is TRBJ2-1, with D tentatively TRBD2 (6 bases). Trimming took 7 bases from V and 10 from J, leaving 20 bases between them. Germline CDR1 is MDHEN and CDR2 is SYDVKM. The length of the CDR3 is 14 residues. CDR3 in amino acids: CASIFSSGLGEQFF. The CDR3, as DNA: TGTGCCAGCATCTTCAGTTCGGGACTTGGCGAGCAGTTCTTC.

This clonotype is categorized as medium-sized. The V and J genes are TRBV5-1 and TRBJ2-7; 7 bases match TRBD1. The CDR3 sequence is 12 residues long. V shed 5 bases and J 7 bases; nucleotides not matched to a gene: 6. Germline lookup yields CDR1 SGHRS and CDR2 YFSETQ. CDR3 residues: CASSPGGREQYF. The CDR3 nucleotides are TGCGCCAGCAGTCCAGGGGGACGAGAGCAGTACTTC.

The rearrangement uses TRBV6-4 and TRBJ2-2; 9 nucleotides line up with TRBD1. J lost 4 bases, V lost 3 bases, and 3 bases had no gene match. This CDR3 contains 15 residues. CDR1 and CDR2 (germline): MRHNA, SNTAGT. For the CDR3, the DNA is TGTGCCAGCAGTGAACAGGGGGCGAGCACCGGGGAGCTGTTTTTT. Translated: CASSEQGASTGELFF.

By sample share, this clonotype is medium-sized (0.01 to 0.1%). The gene calls are TRBV30 and TRBJ2-7; weak D call: TRBD1 (5 bases). The ends were cut back, 3 bases at V and 6 bases at J, with 18 bases in the middle. CDR1 and CDR2 (germline): GTSNPN, SVGIG (reference sequence). The CDR3 contains 14 residues. The CDR3 DNA sequence: TGTGCCTGGAGAGGTCAGGGTTACTTCGCCGAGCAGTACTTC. This gives the protein CAWRGQGYFAEQYF.

This clonotype qualifies as medium-sized. The chain employs TRBV3-1 and TRBJ1-4; D unresolved. With 1 base removed from V and 4 bases from J, the gap between germline ends came to 10 bases. The CDR3 loop spans 15 amino acids. CDR1 and CDR2 (germline): LGHDT, YNNKEL (reference sequence). This chain's CDR3 is CASSQVGGINEKLFF. CDR3 in DNA: TGTGCCAGCAGCCAAGTAGGAGGGATTAATGAAAAACTGTTTTTT. The full variable domain, its missing parts supplied by reference TRBV3-1 and TRBJ1-4, is DTAVSQTPKYLVTQMGNDKSIKCEQNLGHDTMYWYKQDSKKFLKIMFSYNNKELIINETVPNRFSPKSPDKAHLNLHINSLELGDSAVYFCASSQVGGINEKLFFGSGTQLSVL.

The sample holds a few counts of this clonotype. The rearrangement links TRBV11-2 to TRBJ2-2, with 11 bases that match TRBD1. Trimming cost V 5 bases and J 4 bases; bases outside gene matches: 9. The CDR3 has 17 residues. Germline V lookup: CDR1 SGHAT, CDR2 FQNNGV. The CDR3 nucleotides read TGTGCCAGCAGCCCCACGAGGGACAGGGGGGTCACCGGGGAGCTGTTTTTT. It yields the protein CASSPTRDRGVTGELFF. The full variable domain, rest sourced from reference TRBV11-2 and TRBJ2-2, is EAGVAQSPRYKIIEKRQSVAFWCNPISGHATLYWYQQILGQGPKLLIQFQNNGVVDDSQLPKDRFSAERLKGVDSTLKIQPAKLEDSAVYLCASSPTRDRGVTGELFFGEGSRLTVL.

Notes on this clonotype: A much larger clone differs from this one at a single base, so this may be a read error. The J gene is TRBJ2-2, the V gene TRBV19; D remains unclear. This CDR3 is built from 12 residues. Germline V CDR1 and CDR2: LNHDA, SQIVND (reference sequence). The CDR3 sequence: CAISMVAVELFF. CDR3 DNA: TGTGCCATTAGTATGGTAGCCGTGGAGCTGTTTTTT.

This clonotype came up once. This chain connects TRBV19 to TRBJ1-5, with a tentative D call TRBD1 (5 bases). Germline V gives CDR1 LNHDA, CDR2 SQIVND (reference sequence). The CDR3 runs to 17 residues. Between the trimmed V and J ends, which lost 3 bases and 0 bases, there was a span of 15 bases. This CDR3 is CASSIWRGRYSNQPQHF. CDR3 sequence (DNA): TGTGCCAGTAGTATTTGGAGGGGTCGCTATAGCAATCAGCCCCAGCATTTT. Based on the CDR3 plus reference TRBV19 and TRBJ1-5, the full variable domain is DGGITQSPKYLFRKEGQNVTLSCEQNLNHDAMYWYRQDPGQGLRLIYYSQIVNDFQKGDIAEGYSVSREKKESFPLTVTSAQKNPTAFYLCASSIWRGRYSNQPQHFGDGTRLSIL.

This clonotype was observed many times. The rearrangement uses TRBV11-2 and TRBJ2-7; D is possibly TRBD2 (6 bases). V was cut by 5 bases and J by 5 bases, with 16 bases left in between. Germline loops: CDR1 SGHAT, CDR2 FQNNGV. The CDR3 contains 14 residues. CDR3 DNA: TGTGCCAGCAGCGATACCCCCGGGAGTAACGAGCAGTACTTC. It yields the protein CASSDTPGSNEQYF.

V and J are TRBV19 and TRBJ1-4; weak D call: TRBD1 (6 bases). CDR1 is LNHDA and CDR2 is SQIVND in the germline V gene (reference sequence). The CDR3 is 12 residues long. The V gene lost 4 bases and the J gene lost 11 bases, with 11 bases spanning the gap. CDR3 amino acids: CASSTTGMKLFF. CDR3 coding DNA: TGTGCCAGTAGTACGACAGGTATGAAACTGTTTTTT.

About this clonotype: A far more abundant clone sits one base away, making this likely a read error. V is TRBV12-3 or TRBV12-4 and J is TRBJ2-4; 13 positions match TRBD2. CDR3 length: 17 amino acids. In nucleotides, the CDR3 is TGTGCCAGCAGTTCACCCTGGACTAGCGGGAGTAACAATGAGAAGTTCTTC. This translates into CASSSPWTSGSNNEKFF.

This clonotype is medium-sized (0.01 to 0.1%) within its sample. The V call is TRBV20-1, the J call TRBJ1-6, with 7 bases lining up with TRBD1. CDR1 and CDR2 from the germline V gene are DFQATT and SNEGSKA (reference sequence). The CDR3 has 15 residues. The ends lost 2 bases at V and 7 bases at J; junction bases unmatched: 8. CDR3 coding DNA: TGCAGTGCTAGACAACCGGGACAGCGAAATTCACCCCTCCACTTT. It yields the protein CSARQPGQRNSPLHF.

A note on this clonotype: The junction shows a germline mismatch at one end, possibly a read error. The V call is TRBV6-4, the J call TRBJ2-2; tentative D call: TRBD1 (5 bases). Germline CDR1 and CDR2: MRHNA and SNTAGT. This CDR3 is built from 15 residues. The CDR3 sequence is CASIDSPGSTGELFF. The CDR3 nucleotides are TGTGCCAGCATTGACTCACCAGGGTCCACCGGGGAGCTGTTTTTT.

This clonotype has more than one count but fewer than ten. Possible read error: a much larger clone is one base away. V is TRBV5-6 and J is TRBJ2-2, with a tentative D call TRBD2 (5 bases). V lost 3 bases and J lost 6, with 12 bases in between. Germline-derived CDR1 and CDR2 are SGHDT and YYEEEE. The CDR3 is made up of 14 amino acids. CDR3 DNA sequence: TGTGCCAGCAGCTCGGGAAAGTCGGCCGGGGAGCTGTTTTTT. Translation gives CASSSGKSAGELFF.